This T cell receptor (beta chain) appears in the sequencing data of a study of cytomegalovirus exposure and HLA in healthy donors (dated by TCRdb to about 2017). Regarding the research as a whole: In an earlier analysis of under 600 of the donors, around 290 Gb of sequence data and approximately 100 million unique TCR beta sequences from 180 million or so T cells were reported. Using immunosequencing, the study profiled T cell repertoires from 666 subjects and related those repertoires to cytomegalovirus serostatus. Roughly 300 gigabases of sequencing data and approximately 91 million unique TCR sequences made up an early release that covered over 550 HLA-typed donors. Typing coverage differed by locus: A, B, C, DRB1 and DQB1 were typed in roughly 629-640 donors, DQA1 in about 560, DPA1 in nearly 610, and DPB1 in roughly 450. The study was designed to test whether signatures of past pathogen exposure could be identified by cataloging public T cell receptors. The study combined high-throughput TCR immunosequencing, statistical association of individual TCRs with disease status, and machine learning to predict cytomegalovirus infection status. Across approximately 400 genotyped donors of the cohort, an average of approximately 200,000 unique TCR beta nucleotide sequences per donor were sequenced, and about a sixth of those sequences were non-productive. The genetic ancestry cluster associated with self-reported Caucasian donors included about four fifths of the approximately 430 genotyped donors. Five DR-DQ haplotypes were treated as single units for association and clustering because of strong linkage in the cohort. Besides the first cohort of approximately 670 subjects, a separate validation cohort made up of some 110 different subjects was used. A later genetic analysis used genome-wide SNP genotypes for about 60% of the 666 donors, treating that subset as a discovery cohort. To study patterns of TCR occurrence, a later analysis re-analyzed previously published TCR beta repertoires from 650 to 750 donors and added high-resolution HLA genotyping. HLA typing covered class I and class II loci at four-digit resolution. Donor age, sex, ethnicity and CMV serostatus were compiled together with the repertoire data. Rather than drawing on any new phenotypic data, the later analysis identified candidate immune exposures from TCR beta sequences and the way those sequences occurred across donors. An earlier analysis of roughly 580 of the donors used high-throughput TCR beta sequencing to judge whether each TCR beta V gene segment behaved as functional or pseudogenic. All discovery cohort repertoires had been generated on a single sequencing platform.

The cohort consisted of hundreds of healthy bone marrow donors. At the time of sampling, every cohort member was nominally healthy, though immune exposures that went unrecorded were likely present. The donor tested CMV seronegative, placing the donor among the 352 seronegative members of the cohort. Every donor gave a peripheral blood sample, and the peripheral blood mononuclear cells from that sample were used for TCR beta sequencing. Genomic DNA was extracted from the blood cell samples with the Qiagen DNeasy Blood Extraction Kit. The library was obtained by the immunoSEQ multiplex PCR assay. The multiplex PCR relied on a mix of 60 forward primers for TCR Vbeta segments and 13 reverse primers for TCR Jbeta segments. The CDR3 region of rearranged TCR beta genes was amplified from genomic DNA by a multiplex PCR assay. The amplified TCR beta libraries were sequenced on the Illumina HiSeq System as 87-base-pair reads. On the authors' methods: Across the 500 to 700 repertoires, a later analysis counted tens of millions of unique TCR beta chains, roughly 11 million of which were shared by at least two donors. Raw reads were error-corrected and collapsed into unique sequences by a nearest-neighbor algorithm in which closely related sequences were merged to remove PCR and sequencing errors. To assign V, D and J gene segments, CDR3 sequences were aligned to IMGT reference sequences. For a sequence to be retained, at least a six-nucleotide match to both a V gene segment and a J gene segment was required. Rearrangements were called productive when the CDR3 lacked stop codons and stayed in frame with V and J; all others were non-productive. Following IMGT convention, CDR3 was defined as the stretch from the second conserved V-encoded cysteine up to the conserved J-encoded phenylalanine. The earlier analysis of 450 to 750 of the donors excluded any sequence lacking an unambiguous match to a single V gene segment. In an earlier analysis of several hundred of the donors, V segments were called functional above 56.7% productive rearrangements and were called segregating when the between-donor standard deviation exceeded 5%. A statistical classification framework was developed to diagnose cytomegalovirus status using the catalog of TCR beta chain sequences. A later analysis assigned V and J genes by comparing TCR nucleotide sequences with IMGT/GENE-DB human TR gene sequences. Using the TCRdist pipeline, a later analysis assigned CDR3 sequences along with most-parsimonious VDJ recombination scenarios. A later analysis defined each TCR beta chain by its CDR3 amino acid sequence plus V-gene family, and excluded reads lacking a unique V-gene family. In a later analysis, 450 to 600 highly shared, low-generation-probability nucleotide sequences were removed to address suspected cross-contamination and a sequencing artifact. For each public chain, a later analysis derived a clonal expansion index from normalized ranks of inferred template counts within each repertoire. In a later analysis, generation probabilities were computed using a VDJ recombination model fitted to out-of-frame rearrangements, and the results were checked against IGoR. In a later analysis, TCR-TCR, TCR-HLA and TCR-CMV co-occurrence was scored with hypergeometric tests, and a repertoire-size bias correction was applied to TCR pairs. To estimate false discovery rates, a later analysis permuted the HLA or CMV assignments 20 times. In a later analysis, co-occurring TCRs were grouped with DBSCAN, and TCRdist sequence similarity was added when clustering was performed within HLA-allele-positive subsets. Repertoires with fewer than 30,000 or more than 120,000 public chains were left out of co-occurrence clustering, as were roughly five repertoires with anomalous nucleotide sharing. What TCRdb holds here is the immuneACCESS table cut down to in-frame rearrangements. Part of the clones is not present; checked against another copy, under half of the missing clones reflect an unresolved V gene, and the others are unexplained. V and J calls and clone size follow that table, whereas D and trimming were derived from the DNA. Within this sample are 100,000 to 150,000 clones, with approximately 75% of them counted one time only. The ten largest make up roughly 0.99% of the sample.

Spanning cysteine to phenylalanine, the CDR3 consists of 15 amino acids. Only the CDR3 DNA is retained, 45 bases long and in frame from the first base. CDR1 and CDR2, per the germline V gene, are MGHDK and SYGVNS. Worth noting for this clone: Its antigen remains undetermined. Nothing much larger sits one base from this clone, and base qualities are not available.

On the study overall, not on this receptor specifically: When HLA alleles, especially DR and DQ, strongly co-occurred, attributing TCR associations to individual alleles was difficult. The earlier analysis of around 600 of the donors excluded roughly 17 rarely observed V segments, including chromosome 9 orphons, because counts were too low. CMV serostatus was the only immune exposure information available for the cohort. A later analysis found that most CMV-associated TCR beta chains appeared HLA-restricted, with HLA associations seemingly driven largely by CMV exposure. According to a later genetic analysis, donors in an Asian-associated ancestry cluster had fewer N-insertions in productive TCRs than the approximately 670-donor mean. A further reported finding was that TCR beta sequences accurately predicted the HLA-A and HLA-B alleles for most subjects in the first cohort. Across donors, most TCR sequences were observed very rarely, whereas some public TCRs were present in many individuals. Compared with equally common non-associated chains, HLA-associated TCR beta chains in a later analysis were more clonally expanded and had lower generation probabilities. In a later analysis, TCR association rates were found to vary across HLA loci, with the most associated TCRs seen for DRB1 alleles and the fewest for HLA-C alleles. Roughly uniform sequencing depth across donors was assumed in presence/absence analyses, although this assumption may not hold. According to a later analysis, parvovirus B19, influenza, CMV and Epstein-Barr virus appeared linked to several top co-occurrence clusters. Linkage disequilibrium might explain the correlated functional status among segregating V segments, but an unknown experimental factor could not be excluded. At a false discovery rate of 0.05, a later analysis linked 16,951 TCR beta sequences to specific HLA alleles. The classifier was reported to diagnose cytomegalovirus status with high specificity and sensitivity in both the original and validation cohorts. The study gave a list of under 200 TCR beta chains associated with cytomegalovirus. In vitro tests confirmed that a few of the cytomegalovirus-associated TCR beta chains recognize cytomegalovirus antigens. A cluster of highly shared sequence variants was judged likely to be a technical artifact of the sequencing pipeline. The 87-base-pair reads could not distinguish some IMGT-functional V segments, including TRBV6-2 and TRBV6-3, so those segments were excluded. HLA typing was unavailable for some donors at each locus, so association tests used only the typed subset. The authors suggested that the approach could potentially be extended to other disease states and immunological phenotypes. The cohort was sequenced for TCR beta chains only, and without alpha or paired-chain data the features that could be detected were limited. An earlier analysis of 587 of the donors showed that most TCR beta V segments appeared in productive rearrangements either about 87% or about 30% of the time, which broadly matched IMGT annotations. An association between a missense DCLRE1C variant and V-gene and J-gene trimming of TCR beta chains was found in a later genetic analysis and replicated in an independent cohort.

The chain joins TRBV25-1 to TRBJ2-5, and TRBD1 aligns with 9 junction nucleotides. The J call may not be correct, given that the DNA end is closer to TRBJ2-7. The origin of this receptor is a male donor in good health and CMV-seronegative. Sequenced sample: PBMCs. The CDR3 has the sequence CASSDGGQGGYEQYF. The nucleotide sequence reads TGTGCCAGCAGTGATGGGGGACAGGGTGGCTACGAGCAGTACTTC.